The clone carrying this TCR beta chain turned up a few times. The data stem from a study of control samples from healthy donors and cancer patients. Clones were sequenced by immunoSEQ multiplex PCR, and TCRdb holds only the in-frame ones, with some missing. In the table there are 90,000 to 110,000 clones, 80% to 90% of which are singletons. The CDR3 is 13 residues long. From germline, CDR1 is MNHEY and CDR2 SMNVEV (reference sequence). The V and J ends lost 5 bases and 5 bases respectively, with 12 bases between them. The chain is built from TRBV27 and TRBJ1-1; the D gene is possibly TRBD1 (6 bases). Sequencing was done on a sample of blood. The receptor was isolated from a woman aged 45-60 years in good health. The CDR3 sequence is CASSPRRGTEAFF. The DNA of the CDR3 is TGTGCCAGCAGTCCTCGTAGGGGGACTGAAGCTTTCTTT.